The 27 T cell receptor beta chains in this list originate from one sample, sequenced in a study of blood T cell repertoires in COVID-19. Data came from immunoSEQ multiplex PCR; TCRdb stores just in-frame clones and leaves some out. The table shows just under 60,000 clones, with more than 85% occurring only once. Sequenced material: peripheral blood. The receptor set was obtained from a human donor with active COVID-19. The donor label of this sample is uncertain.

The chain links TRBV5-1 to TRBJ1-1; the D is unclear. Germline CDR1 is SGHRS and CDR2 is YFSETQ. Trimming cost V 4 bases and J 5 bases, with 18 bases left between them. The CDR3 is 15 amino acids. CDR3 amino acids: CASSPVGGGGTEAFF. CDR3 DNA: TGCGCCAGCAGCCCGGTCGGCGGTGGTGGGACTGAAGCTTTCTTT.

This chain uses TRBV30 with TRBJ1-1; D unclear. CDR1 GTSNPN and CDR2 SVGIG come from the germline V gene (reference sequence). The CDR3 covers 11 residues. V gave up 5 bases and J gave up 3 bases, with 7 bases separating them. CDR3 amino acids: CAWARDTEAFF. In nucleotides, the CDR3 is TGTGCCTGGGCCCGGGACACTGAAGCTTTCTTT.

The chain joins TRBV19 to TRBJ1-5; D is possibly TRBD1 (6 bases). The CDR3 is made up of 16 amino acids. The germline V gene encodes CDR1 LNHDA and CDR2 SQIVND (reference sequence). With 7 bases removed from V and 0 bases from J, the gap between germline ends came to 16 bases. This CDR3 reads CASKGHTGFSNQPQHF. DNA of the CDR3: TGTGCCAGTAAGGGACATACAGGATTTAGCAATCAGCCCCAGCATTTT.

The chain recombines TRBV2 with TRBJ2-7; the D gene is possibly TRBD1 (6 bases). Germline-derived CDR1 and CDR2 are SNHLY and FYNNEI. The V and J ends lost 9 bases and 0 bases respectively, with 12 bases between them. This CDR3 is built from 13 residues. The CDR3, as DNA: TGTGCCAGGGGAAGGGGGAGCTCCTACGAGCAGTACTTC. Amino acids: CARGRGSSYEQYF.

This sequence joins TRBV2 and TRBJ2-2; D is perhaps TRBD2 (5 bases). Germline-derived CDR1 and CDR2 are SNHLY and FYNNEI. The V end lost 6 bases, the J end lost 5 bases, and 13 bases lay between the germline ends. The CDR3 has 14 amino acids. The CDR3: CASRTERITGELFF. The CDR3, as DNA: TGTGCCAGCAGGACGGAGCGGATTACCGGGGAGCTGTTTTTT.

The chain links TRBV4-3 to TRBJ2-1, with D possibly TRBD2 on 5 matching bases. Germline-derived CDR1 and CDR2 are LGHNA and YSLEER. CDR3 length: 13 residues. The V gene lost 1 base and the J gene lost 7 bases, with 8 bases spanning the gap. The CDR3 nucleotides read TGCGCCAGCAGCCAAGTTTGGGAGAATGAGCAGTTCTTC. This gives the protein CASSQVWENEQFF.

This clone has more than one count but fewer than ten. The chain recombines TRBV7-3 with TRBJ1-6; D is possibly TRBD1 (6 bases). Germline V gene lookup returns CDR1 SGHTA and CDR2 FQGTGA. The CDR3 length is 14 residues. Trimming removed 5 bases at V and 11 bases at J, with 16 bases between. The chain's CDR3 is CASSPGQRGTPLHF. The CDR3 nucleotides read TGTGCCAGCAGCCCCGGACAGAGAGGTACACCCCTCCACTTT.

This chain's CDR3 is CAIHRGQGADGYTF. CDR3 DNA sequence: TGTGCCATCCACCGGGGGCAGGGGGCCGATGGCTACACCTTC. The chain joins TRBV10-3 to TRBJ1-2, with 8 nucleotides matching TRBD1. Germline values: CDR1 ENHRY, CDR2 SYGVKD. Unmatched junction bases numbered 11, after V lost 8 bases and J lost 6 bases. This CDR3 region has 14 residues.

The rearrangement links TRBV5-1 to TRBJ1-1, with a possible D match to TRBD1 (5 bases). Looked up from germline, CDR1 is SGHRS and CDR2 is YFSETQ. There are 15 residues in the CDR3. V lost 4 bases, J lost 1 base, and 14 bases lay in between. CDR3 coding DNA: TGCGCCAGCAGCCGCACGGGGGGGTCGAACACTGAAGCTTTCTTT. Its protein product is CASSRTGGSNTEAFF.

The genes are TRBV6-5 and TRBJ1-2; D is undetermined. The ends were cut back, 0 bases at V and 8 bases at J, with 10 bases in the middle. The CDR3 extends over 13 amino acids. Germline CDR1 reads MNHEY; CDR2 reads SVGAGI. This CDR3 reads CASSYSSTSGYTF. CDR3 in DNA: TGTGCCAGCAGTTACTCGTCTACCTCGGGCTACACCTTC.

The chain combines TRBV7-8 with TRBJ2-7; weak D call: TRBD2 (5 bases). Germline V gene sequence: CDR1 SGHVS, CDR2 FQNEAQ. The germline V and J ends were trimmed by 1 base and 6 bases, with 13 bases remaining between them. This CDR3 comprises 14 residues. The CDR3 loop is CASSLDQAVGEQYF. In DNA form, the CDR3 reads TGTGCCAGCAGCTTAGACCAAGCGGTGGGCGAGCAGTACTTC.

To note about this clone: The germline gene is not matched at one end of the junction; a read error may be the cause. V gene TRBV28 combines with J gene TRBJ2-2, with D hard to call. This CDR3 contains 13 residues. CDR1 and CDR2 from the germline V gene are MDHEN and SYDVKM. The CDR3, as DNA: TGTGCCAGCAGCTTATATCAGGCCGGGGAGCTGTTTTTT. It encodes CASSLYQAGELFF.

The CDR3 protein is CASSSQGAGANEKLFF. The DNA for the CDR3 is TGTGCCAGCAGCTCACAGGGGGCCGGAGCTAATGAAAAACTGTTTTTT. The rearrangement uses TRBV5-6 and TRBJ1-4; the match to TRBD1 covers 9 bases. Germline-derived CDR1 and CDR2 are SGHDT and YYEEEE. V trimming: 3 bases; J trimming: 3 bases; junction bases outside the gene matches: 6. The CDR3 loop spans 16 amino acids.

J is TRBJ1-2 and V is TRBV19; maybe TRBD1 (5 bases). There are 15 residues in the CDR3. The germline V gene encodes CDR1 LNHDA and CDR2 SQIVND (reference sequence). Trimming took 6 bases from V and 6 from J, leaving 20 bases between them. The chain's CDR3 is CASSSLSGFSNGYTF. The CDR3 DNA is TGTGCCAGTAGCTCCCTCTCAGGGTTCTCTAATGGCTACACCTTC.

In DNA form, the CDR3 reads TGTGCCAGCTCACCAATGCACGGTCAGCCCCAGCATTTT. It is translated as CASSPMHGQPQHF. The genes are TRBV18 and TRBJ1-5; the D is unclear. CDR3 length: 13 residues. Germline values: CDR1 KGHSH, CDR2 LQKENI. The V gene lost 2 bases and the J gene lost 6 bases, with 8 bases spanning the gap.

The chain uses TRBV5-3 and TRBJ1-2; 7 bases align to TRBD1. TRBV5-3 is sorted into the ORF group, with uncertain function. The length of the CDR3 is 13 residues. J was trimmed by 3 bases and V by 3 bases; bases with no gene match: 2. The CDR3 DNA sequence: TGTGCCAGAAGCTATACAGGGGACTATGGCTACACCTTC. Protein product: CARSYTGDYGYTF.

The V call is TRBV27, the J call TRBJ2-7, with 7 bases identical to TRBD1. The J segment lost 1 base and the V segment lost 8 bases, leaving 5 bases of the junction unmatched. There are 13 residues in the CDR3. Germline lookup yields CDR1 MNHEY and CDR2 SMNVEV (reference sequence). CDR3 residues: CASSRGFSYEQYF. The CDR3 DNA reads TGTGCCAGCTCCAGGGGGTTTTCCTACGAGCAGTACTTC.

The chain joins TRBV30 to TRBJ1-6, with 12 bases matching TRBD1. CDR3 length equals 17 residues. V lost 2 bases to trimming and J lost 4 bases; unmatched junction nucleotides: 6. In germline, CDR1 is GTSNPN, CDR2 SVGIG (reference sequence). Here the CDR3 reads CAWSPGTGGFYNSPLHF. Written as DNA, the CDR3 is TGTGCCTGGAGTCCTGGGACAGGGGGCTTTTATAATTCACCCCTCCACTTT.

The chain uses TRBV20-1 and TRBJ1-1; D is unresolved. The CDR3 sequence is 11 residues long. The V gene lost 0 bases and the J gene lost 4 bases, with 3 bases spanning the gap. In germline, CDR1 is DFQATT, CDR2 SNEGSKA (reference sequence). The CDR3 reads CSARDRTEAFF. The CDR3 DNA follows: TGCAGTGCTAGAGATCGCACTGAAGCTTTCTTT.

This chain links TRBV5-8 with TRBJ2-1; 7 nucleotides align to TRBD1. J was trimmed by 6 bases and V by 0 bases; bases with no gene match: 3. Germline-derived CDR1 and CDR2 are SGHTS and YDEGEE. The CDR3 sequence is 14 residues long. CDR3: CASSLDRGSNEQFF. CDR3 coding DNA: TGTGCCAGCAGCTTGGACAGGGGATCCAATGAGCAGTTCTTC.

Here the CDR3 DNA reads TGCGCCAGCAGAGTGGGACAGACCTCCTACAATGAGCAGTTCTTC. This gives the protein CASRVGQTSYNEQFF. The V call is TRBV5-1, the J call TRBJ2-1; TRBD1 matches 7 bases. Germline assignment: CDR1 SGHRS and CDR2 YFSETQ. There are 15 residues in the CDR3. V was clipped by 5 bases and J by 0 bases; unmatched bases: 5.

The CDR3 DNA sequence: TGTGCCAGCAGTCCACTAGCGGGAGGAACCTACGAGCAGTACTTC. Encoded protein: CASSPLAGGTYEQYF. This chain connects TRBV2 to TRBJ2-7; 12 bases fit TRBD2. V lost 5 bases, J lost 2 bases, and 4 bases stayed unmatched. Germline V gives CDR1 SNHLY, CDR2 FYNNEI. The CDR3 covers 15 residues.

This clone was seen a handful of times. This chain uses TRBV18 with TRBJ2-2; 8 positions agree with TRBD1. The CDR3 runs 15 residues. J was trimmed by 0 bases and V by 3 bases; bases with no gene match: 0. Germline CDR1 and CDR2: KGHSH and LQKENI. The CDR3 nucleotides read TGTGCCAGCTCACCGGACAGGGCGAACACCGGGGAGCTGTTTTTT. It codes for CASSPDRANTGELFF. Using reference TRBV18 and TRBJ2-2 for the parts outside the CDR3, the full variable domain is NAGVMQNPRHLVRRRGQEARLRCSPMKGHSHVYWYRQLPEEGLKFMVYLQKENIIDESGMPKERFSAEFPKEGPSILRIQQVVRGDSAAYFCASSPDRANTGELFFGEGSRLTVL.

This rearrangement joins TRBV28 to TRBJ2-7; D gene ambiguous. CDR3 length: 16 residues. Trimming removed 4 bases at V and 0 bases at J, with 16 bases between. CDR1 is MDHEN, CDR2 SYDVKM, per germline. This CDR3 is CASSSTLRSSSYEQYF. The CDR3 DNA reads as TGTGCCAGCAGTTCAACCCTACGATCATCCTCCTACGAGCAGTACTTC.

The chain uses TRBV7-6 and TRBJ2-2, with a possible D match to TRBD1 (5 bases). V lost 7 bases and J 2 bases, leaving 14 bases between the germline ends. Germline-derived CDR1 and CDR2 are SGHVS and FNYEAQ. CDR3 size: 15 residues. CDR3 nucleotides: TGTGCCAGCAAATCCGTACAGGTTAACACCGGGGAGCTGTTTTTT. It encodes CASKSVQVNTGELFF.

V usage is TRBV12-3 or TRBV12-4 and J usage is TRBJ1-1; no firm D call. The CDR3 has 12 residues. V was clipped by 3 bases and J by 4 bases, with 6 bases between them. The CDR3 is CASSFIGTEAFF. CDR3 bases: TGTGCCAGCAGTTTTATCGGCACTGAAGCTTTCTTT.

The CDR3 spells CASSLAGTGGQAFF. CDR3 sequence (DNA): TGTGCCAGCAGCTTAGCCGGGACAGGGGGCCAAGCTTTCTTT. V gene TRBV7-8 combines with J gene TRBJ1-1; 12 bases match TRBD1. V dropped 0 bases and J dropped 9; count of bases not matched to a gene: 2. Germline assignment: CDR1 SGHVS and CDR2 FQNEAQ. The CDR3 is made up of 14 amino acids.